This TCR beta chain comes out of a study of blood T cell repertoires in COVID-19 (dated by TCRdb to the early 2020s). With regard to the full study: Samples covering the acute and convalescent phases of COVID-19 were provided by collaborators in the United States, Italy and Spain. The material from the prospective study consisted of cDNA or gDNA derived from T cells, B-cell-depleted T cells, or PBMCs. The dataset comprised deeply sampled blood TCRbeta repertoires from subjects exposed to, actively infected with, or recovered from COVID-19. The repertoires were released in a freely available public database meant as a resource for research on the immune response to SARS-CoV-2. The samples were drawn from two sources: the first 160 participants of the ongoing ImmuneRACE study, and about 1,300 subjects contributed by 6 global collaborators. Nearly every sample came with metadata listing a de-identified subject ID, COVID-19 status, age in years and sex. HLA class I and class II types, where available, came from metadata supplied by the sample provider rather than from assay-based typing. Summary of the overall study and its limitations: Clinical and demographic metadata were provided uncurated, with the amount varying by source and participant.

In regard to this clone: It has no known antigen specificity. Per-nucleotide qualities are absent, and no much larger clonotype sits a single base away.

Whole blood was collected in K2EDTA tubes by collaborating institutions according to the institutions' own protocols. For TCRbeta analysis, collaborators shipped samples in one of three forms: frozen whole blood, isolated PBMCs, or DNA extracted from either of those sample types. V lost 10 bases and J lost 4 bases; the stretch between them is 14 bases long. Its CDR3 holds 13 amino acids, cysteine through phenylalanine. Only the CDR3 DNA stays, 39 bases, in frame from base 1. The germline V gene gives CDR1 as MRHNA and CDR2 as SNTAGT. TCRbeta CDR3 regions were amplified from genomic DNA using the immunoSEQ Assay, a bias-controlled multiplex PCR. Under the source paper's analysis protocol: Within the assay, amplification of reference gene primers was used to estimate how many nucleated cells each sample contained. To quantify the absolute abundance of each unique TCRbeta CDR3 rearrangement, sequence reads were collapsed and filtered. Productive Simpson clonality was computed per sample as the square root of Simpson's diversity index over productive rearrangements. Sourced from immuneACCESS, this table was stored by TCRdb with only in-frame sequences that have V and J called. A share of the clones is absent; for the studies checked, an unresolved V gene accounts for under half, and the remainder has no known explanation. V and J calls and clone size come straight from that table; D and trimming were deduced from the DNA. Across this sample there are roughly 80,000 clones, with around 89% seen only once. Roughly 9.1% of the sample is held by the ten biggest clonotypes.

The sequence joins TRBV6-4 to TRBJ2-4; TRBD1 might be the D gene, on 6 matching bases. Sequencing was done on a sample of peripheral blood. The TCR was taken from a human donor in a cohort sampled during active COVID-19. The nucleotide sequence reads TGTGCCATCCTCACAGGGCGGAAAAACATTCAGTACTTC. It is translated as CAILTGRKNIQYF.